These T cell receptor beta chains were read from a single sample in a study of monozygotic twins with inflammatory bowel disease. TCRdb processed the 5' RACE reads again and assigns one entry to each CDR3 protein, with no DNA. The sample has fewer than 450,000 distinct CDR3 sequences. The sample comprised blood. These TCRs come from a human donor with ulcerative colitis or Crohn's disease, or a healthy co-twin of an affected twin (not recorded which). The CDR3 runs from the conserved cysteine through the conserved F or W. The order of the fields is V gene, J gene, CDR3 protein.

v_gene: TRBV27; j_gene: TRBJ1-2; CDR3aa: CASSWGGNYGYTF
v_gene: TRBV7-7; j_gene: TRBJ2-7; CDR3aa: CASSLAWGAGYEQYF
v_gene: TRBV3-1; j_gene: TRBJ2-7; CDR3aa: CASSPLSGGASYSEQYF
v_gene: TRBV6-5; j_gene: TRBJ2-3; CDR3aa: CASTSHTDTQYF
v_gene: TRBV5-1; j_gene: TRBJ2-7; CDR3aa: CASSLPAYEQYF
v_gene: TRBV28; j_gene: TRBJ2-1; CDR3aa: CASSLRIEVAGGHLNYNEQYF
v_gene: TRBV7-8; j_gene: TRBJ2-7; CDR3aa: CASSSLDSTLEYF
v_gene: TRBV12-3/TRBV12-4; j_gene: TRBJ2-7; CDR3aa: CASSPGMTENYEQYF
v_gene: TRBV6-2/TRBV6-3; j_gene: TRBJ1-2; CDR3aa: CASSSPVERGEEFETYYGYTF
v_gene: TRBV5-6; j_gene: TRBJ2-5; CDR3aa: CASSFTTGEETQYF
v_gene: TRBV5-4; j_gene: TRBJ2-3; CDR3aa: CASSLGLAGPSTDTQYF
v_gene: TRBV3-1; j_gene: TRBJ1-1; CDR3aa: CASRDDSLNTEAFF
v_gene: TRBV30; j_gene: TRBJ1-2; CDR3aa: CAWSMSGGYTF
v_gene: TRBV6-1; j_gene: TRBJ2-7; CDR3aa: CASSEVMNSSIEQYF
v_gene: TRBV7-6; j_gene: TRBJ1-6; CDR3aa: CASSFGQGDSPLHF
v_gene: TRBV5-1; j_gene: TRBJ2-1; CDR3aa: CASSLFLDEQFF
v_gene: TRBV29-1; j_gene: TRBJ2-4; CDR3aa: CSVVSAKNIQYF
v_gene: TRBV28; j_gene: TRBJ1-2; CDR3aa: CASSLNSLELMGGYTF
v_gene: TRBV20-1; j_gene: TRBJ1-1; CDR3aa: CSAHLGGQGRTEAFF
v_gene: TRBV4-1; j_gene: TRBJ2-7; CDR3aa: CASSQSDISYEQYF
v_gene: TRBV29-1; j_gene: TRBJ2-7; CDR3aa: CSAAKGNYEQYF
v_gene: TRBV20-1; j_gene: TRBJ1-3; CDR3aa: CSVGFPSSGNTIYF
v_gene: TRBV20-1; j_gene: TRBJ2-2; CDR3aa: CSASPLAGGNTGELFF
v_gene: TRBV9; j_gene: TRBJ2-5; CDR3aa: CASSGPDRVGETQYF
v_gene: TRBV7-9; j_gene: TRBJ1-4; CDR3aa: CASSRTSTGRDEKLFF
v_gene: TRBV9; j_gene: TRBJ1-4; CDR3aa: CASSVPGGATNEKLFF
v_gene: TRBV18; j_gene: TRBJ1-1; CDR3aa: CASSPQAMNTEAFF
v_gene: TRBV7-3; j_gene: TRBJ2-2; CDR3aa: CASSLDGFTGELFF
v_gene: TRBV3-1; j_gene: TRBJ2-3; CDR3aa: CASSPAEGGPRRSTDTQYF
v_gene: TRBV7-8; j_gene: TRBJ2-3; CDR3aa: CASSSSGAHNTDTQYF
v_gene: TRBV23-1; j_gene: TRBJ2-4; CDR3aa: CASSQLAGGIAKNIQYF
v_gene: TRBV7-8; j_gene: TRBJ1-2; CDR3aa: CASSDPGGRVYGYTF
v_gene: TRBV29-1; j_gene: TRBJ2-1; CDR3aa: CSLAGLAGASSYNEQFF
v_gene: TRBV7-2; j_gene: TRBJ1-6; CDR3aa: CASSLAPLGSPLHF
v_gene: TRBV10-3; j_gene: TRBJ2-3; CDR3aa: CAISRTSGSTDTQYF
v_gene: TRBV3-1; j_gene: TRBJ2-7; CDR3aa: CASSQTGYEQYF
v_gene: TRBV12-3/TRBV12-4; j_gene: TRBJ2-7; CDR3aa: CASSPRTGDGFYEQYF
v_gene: TRBV24-1; j_gene: TRBJ2-2; CDR3aa: CATSVLDRGTGELFF
v_gene: TRBV5-6; j_gene: TRBJ1-2; CDR3aa: CASSPGQRFSYGYTF
v_gene: TRBV30; j_gene: TRBJ2-3; CDR3aa: CAWSPHLGQRRTDTQYF
v_gene: TRBV20-1; j_gene: TRBJ2-2; CDR3aa: CSARDPLAGGNTGELFF
v_gene: TRBV3-1; j_gene: TRBJ1-4; CDR3aa: CASSHWQGDEKLFF
v_gene: TRBV7-9; j_gene: TRBJ2-7; CDR3aa: CASIGTGFHEQYF
v_gene: TRBV6-2/TRBV6-3; j_gene: TRBJ2-5; CDR3aa: CASSNLEPLSAKETQYF
v_gene: TRBV6-5; j_gene: TRBJ1-2; CDR3aa: CASSYVGTALYGYTF
v_gene: TRBV6-2/TRBV6-3; j_gene: TRBJ1-5; CDR3aa: CASRFGGSNQPQHF
v_gene: TRBV6-1; j_gene: TRBJ2-1; CDR3aa: CASSERAGEYNEQFF
v_gene: TRBV27; j_gene: TRBJ2-7; CDR3aa: CASSARVSYEQYF
v_gene: TRBV7-8; j_gene: TRBJ2-5; CDR3aa: CASSSWDRQETQYF
v_gene: TRBV5-1; j_gene: TRBJ1-1; CDR3aa: CASSLTGPNTEAFF
v_gene: TRBV7-9; j_gene: TRBJ2-7; CDR3aa: CASSLVPTGGYEQYF
v_gene: TRBV7-3; j_gene: TRBJ2-6; CDR3aa: CASSLTGPSTGANVLTF
v_gene: TRBV20-1; j_gene: TRBJ1-1; CDR3aa: CSARPRTENTEAFF
v_gene: TRBV10-3; j_gene: TRBJ1-2; CDR3aa: CAISVDKANYGYTF
v_gene: TRBV7-9; j_gene: TRBJ1-1; CDR3aa: CASSFGWTEAFF